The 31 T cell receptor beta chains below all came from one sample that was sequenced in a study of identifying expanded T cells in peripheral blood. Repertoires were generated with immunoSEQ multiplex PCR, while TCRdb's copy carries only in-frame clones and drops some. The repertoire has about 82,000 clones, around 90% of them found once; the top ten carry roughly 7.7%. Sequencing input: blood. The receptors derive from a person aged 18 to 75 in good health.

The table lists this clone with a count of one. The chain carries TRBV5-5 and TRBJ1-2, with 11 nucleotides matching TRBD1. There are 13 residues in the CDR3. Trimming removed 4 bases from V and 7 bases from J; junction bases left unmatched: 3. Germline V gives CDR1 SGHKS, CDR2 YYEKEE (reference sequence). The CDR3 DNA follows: TGTGCCAGCAGCGGGACAGGGGGAAGTGGCTACACCTTC. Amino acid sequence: CASSGTGGSGYTF.

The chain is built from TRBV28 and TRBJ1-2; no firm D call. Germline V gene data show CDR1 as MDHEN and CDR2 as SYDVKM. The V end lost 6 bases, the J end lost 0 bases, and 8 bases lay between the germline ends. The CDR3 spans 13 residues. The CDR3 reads CASRSLANYGYTF. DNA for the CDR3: TGTGCCAGCAGGTCGTTGGCTAACTATGGCTACACCTTC.

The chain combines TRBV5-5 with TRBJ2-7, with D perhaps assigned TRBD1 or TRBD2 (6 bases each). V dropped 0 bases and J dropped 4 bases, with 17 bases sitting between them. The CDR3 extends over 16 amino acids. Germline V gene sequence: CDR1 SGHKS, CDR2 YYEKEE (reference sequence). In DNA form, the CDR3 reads TGTGCCAGCAGCTTGGCCGGGGGCGCAGAGGGTTACGAGCAGTACTTC. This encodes CASSLAGGAEGYEQYF.

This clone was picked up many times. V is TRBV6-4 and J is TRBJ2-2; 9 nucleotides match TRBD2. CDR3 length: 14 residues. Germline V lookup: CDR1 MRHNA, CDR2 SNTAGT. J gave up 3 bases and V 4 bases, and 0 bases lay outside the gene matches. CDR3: CASSVAGDTGELFF. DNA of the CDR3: TGTGCCAGCAGTGTAGCGGGAGACACCGGGGAGCTGTTTTTT.

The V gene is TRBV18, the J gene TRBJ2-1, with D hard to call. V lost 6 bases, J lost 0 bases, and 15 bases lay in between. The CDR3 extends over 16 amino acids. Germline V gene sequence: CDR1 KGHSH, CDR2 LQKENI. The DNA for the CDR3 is TGTGCCAGCTCCGCCCCTGTGAGGCTCTCCTACAATGAGCAGTTCTTC. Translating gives CASSAPVRLSYNEQFF.

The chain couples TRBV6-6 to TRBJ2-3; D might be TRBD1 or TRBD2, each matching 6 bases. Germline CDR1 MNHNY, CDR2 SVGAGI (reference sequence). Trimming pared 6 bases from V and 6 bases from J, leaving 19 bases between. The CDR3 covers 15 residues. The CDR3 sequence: CASSPEGGLGDTQYF. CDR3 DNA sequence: TGTGCCAGCAGCCCAGAGGGGGGCCTGGGGGATACGCAGTATTTT.

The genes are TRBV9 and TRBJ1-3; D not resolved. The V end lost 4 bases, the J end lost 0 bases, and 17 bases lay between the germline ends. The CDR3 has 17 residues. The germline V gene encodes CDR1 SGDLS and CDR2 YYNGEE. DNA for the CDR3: TGTGCCAGCAGCCCCACTTCAGACCAGCTCTCTGGAAACACCATATATTTT. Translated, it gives CASSPTSDQLSGNTIYF.

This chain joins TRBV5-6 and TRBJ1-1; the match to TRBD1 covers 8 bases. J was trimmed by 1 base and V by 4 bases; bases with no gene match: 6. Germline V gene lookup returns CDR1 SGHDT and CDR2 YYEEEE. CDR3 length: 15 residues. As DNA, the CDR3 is TGTGCCAGCAGCCGTAGGGGGACAGGGAACACTGAAGCTTTCTTT. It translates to CASSRRGTGNTEAFF.

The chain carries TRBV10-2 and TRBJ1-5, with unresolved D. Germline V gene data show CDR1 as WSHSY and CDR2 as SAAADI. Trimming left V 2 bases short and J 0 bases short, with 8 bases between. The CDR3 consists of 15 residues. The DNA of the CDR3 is TGCGCCAGCAGTGAGGATGGGTATAGCAATCAGCCCCAGCATTTT. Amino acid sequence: CASSEDGYSNQPQHF.

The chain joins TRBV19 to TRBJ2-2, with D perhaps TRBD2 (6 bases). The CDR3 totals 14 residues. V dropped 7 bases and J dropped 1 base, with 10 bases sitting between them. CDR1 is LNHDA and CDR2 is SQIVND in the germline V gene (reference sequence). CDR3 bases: TGTGCCAGTACCCCCGGGAGGAACACCGGGGAGCTGTTTTTT. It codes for CASTPGRNTGELFF.

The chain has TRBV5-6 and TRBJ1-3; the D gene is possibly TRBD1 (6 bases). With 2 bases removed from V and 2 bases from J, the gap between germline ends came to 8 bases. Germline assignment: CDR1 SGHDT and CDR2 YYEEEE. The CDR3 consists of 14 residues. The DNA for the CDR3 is TGTGCCAGCAGCTTAAACAGGGCTGGAAACACCATATATTTT. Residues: CASSLNRAGNTIYF.

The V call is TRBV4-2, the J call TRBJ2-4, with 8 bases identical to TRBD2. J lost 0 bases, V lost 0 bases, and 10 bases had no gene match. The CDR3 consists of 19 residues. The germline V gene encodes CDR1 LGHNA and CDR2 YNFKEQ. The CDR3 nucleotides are TGTGCCAGCAGCCAAGATCGGGGCGGGGGGAACGTAGCCAAAAACATTCAGTACTTC. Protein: CASSQDRGGGNVAKNIQYF.

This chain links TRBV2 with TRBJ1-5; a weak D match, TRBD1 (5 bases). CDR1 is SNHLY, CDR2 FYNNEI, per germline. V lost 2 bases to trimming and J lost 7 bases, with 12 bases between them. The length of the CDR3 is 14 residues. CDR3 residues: CASSEQGVQQPQHF. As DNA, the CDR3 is TGTGCCAGCAGTGAACAGGGCGTCCAACAGCCCCAGCATTTT. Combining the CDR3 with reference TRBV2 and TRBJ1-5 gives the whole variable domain EPEVTQTPSHQVTQMGQEVILRCVPISNHLYFYWYRQILGQKVEFLVSFYNNEISEKSEIFDDQFSVERPDGSNFTLKIRSTKLEDSAMYFCASSEQGVQQPQHFGDGTRLSIL.

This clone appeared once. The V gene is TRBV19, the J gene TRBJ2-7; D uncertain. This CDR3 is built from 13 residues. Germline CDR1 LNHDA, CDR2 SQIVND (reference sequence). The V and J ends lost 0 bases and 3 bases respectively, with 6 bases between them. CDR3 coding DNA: TGTGCCAGTAGTATAGAAGTGGGCTACGAGCAGTACTTC. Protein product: CASSIEVGYEQYF.

The CDR3 region is CASRLAGIGPDTQYF. The DNA of the CDR3 is TGTGCCAGCCGTCTAGCGGGGATTGGGCCAGATACGCAGTATTTT. This chain links TRBV19 with TRBJ2-3; TRBD2 agrees at 9 bases. This CDR3 has 15 residues. From germline, CDR1 is LNHDA and CDR2 SQIVND (reference sequence). Trimming at V came to 9 bases and at J to 4 bases, leaving 11 bases not matched to a gene.

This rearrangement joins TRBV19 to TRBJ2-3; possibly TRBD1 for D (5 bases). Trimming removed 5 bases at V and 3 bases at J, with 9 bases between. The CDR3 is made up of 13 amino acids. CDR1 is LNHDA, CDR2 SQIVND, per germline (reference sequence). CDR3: CASSVQGTDTQYF. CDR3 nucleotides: TGTGCCAGTAGTGTCCAGGGTACAGATACGCAGTATTTT.

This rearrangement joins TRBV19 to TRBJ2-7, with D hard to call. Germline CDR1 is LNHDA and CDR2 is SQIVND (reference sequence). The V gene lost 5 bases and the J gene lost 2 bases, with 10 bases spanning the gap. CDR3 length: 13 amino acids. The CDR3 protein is CASSGPWTYEQYF. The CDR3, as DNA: TGTGCCAGTAGTGGCCCTTGGACCTACGAGCAGTACTTC.

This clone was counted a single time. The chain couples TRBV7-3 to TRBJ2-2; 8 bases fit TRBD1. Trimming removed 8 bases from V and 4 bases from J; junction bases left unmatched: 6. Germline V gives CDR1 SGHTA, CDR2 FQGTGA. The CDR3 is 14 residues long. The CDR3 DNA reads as TGTGCCAGCCAGAAACAGGGGGGCACCGGGGAGCTGTTTTTT. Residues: CASQKQGGTGELFF.

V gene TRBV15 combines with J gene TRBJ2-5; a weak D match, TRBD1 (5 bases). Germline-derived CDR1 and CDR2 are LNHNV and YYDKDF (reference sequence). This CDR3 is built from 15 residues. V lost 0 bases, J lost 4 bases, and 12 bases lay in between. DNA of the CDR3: TGTGCCACCAGCAGAGATCTGGGTGGGGCAGAGACCCAGTACTTC. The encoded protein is CATSRDLGGAETQYF. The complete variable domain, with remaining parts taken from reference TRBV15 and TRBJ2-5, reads DAMVIQNPRYQVTQFGKPVTLSCSQTLNHNVMYWYQQKSSQAPKLLFHYYDKDFNNEADTPDNFQSRRPNTSFCFLDIRSPGLGDTAMYLCATSRDLGGAETQYFGPGTRLLVL.

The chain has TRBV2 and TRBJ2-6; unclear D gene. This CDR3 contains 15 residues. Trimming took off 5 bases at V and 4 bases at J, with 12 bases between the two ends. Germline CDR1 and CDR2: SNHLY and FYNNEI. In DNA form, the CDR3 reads TGTGCCAGCAGTCAAACCCCCCCCGGGGCCAACGTCCTGACTTTC. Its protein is CASSQTPPGANVLTF.

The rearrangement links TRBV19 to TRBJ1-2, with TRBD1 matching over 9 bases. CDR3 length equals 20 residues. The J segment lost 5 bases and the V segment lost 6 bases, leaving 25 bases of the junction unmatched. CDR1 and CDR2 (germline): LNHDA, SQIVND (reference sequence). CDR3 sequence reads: CASRRHGTPGQGFSAYGYTF. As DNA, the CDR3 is TGTGCCAGTAGAAGACATGGGACCCCGGGACAGGGATTCTCGGCATATGGCTACACCTTC.

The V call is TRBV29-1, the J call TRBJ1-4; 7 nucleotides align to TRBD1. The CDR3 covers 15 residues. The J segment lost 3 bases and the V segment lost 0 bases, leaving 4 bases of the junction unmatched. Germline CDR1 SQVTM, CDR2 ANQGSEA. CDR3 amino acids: CSVEENRGPNEKLFF. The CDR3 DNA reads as TGCAGCGTTGAAGAGAACAGGGGCCCTAATGAAAAACTGTTTTTT.

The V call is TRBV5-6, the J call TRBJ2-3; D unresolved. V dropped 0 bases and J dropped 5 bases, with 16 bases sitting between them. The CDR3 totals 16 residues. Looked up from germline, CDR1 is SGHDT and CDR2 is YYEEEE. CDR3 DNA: TGTGCCAGCAGCTTGGCTATAGGTGAGAGTATAGATACGCAGTATTTT. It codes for CASSLAIGESIDTQYF.

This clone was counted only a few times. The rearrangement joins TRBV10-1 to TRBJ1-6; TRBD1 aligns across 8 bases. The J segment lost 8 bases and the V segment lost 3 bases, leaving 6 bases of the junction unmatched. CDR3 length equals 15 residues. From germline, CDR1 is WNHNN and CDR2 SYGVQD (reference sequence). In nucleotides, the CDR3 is TGCGCCAGCAGTGAATGGACAGGGCCGGATTCACCCCTCCACTTT. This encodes CASSEWTGPDSPLHF.

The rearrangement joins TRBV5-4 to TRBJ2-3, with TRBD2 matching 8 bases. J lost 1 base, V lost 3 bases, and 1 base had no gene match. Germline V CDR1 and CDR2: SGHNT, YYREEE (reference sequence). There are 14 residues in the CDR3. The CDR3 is CASSSGGRTDTQYF. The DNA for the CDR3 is TGTGCCAGCAGCTCGGGGGGGCGCACAGATACGCAGTATTTT.

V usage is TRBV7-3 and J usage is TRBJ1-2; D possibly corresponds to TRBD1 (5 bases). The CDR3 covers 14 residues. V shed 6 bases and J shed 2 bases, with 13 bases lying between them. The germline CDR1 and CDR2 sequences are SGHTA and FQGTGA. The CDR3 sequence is CASSHGALNYGYTF. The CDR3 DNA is TGTGCCAGCAGTCACGGGGCTCTAAACTATGGCTACACCTTC.

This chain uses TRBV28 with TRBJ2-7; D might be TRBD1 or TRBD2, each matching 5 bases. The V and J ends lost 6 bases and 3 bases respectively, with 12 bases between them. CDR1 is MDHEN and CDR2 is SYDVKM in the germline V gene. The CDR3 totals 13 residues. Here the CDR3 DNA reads TGTGCCAGCAGGTTCAGGGAGAACTACGAGCAGTACTTC. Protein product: CASRFRENYEQYF.

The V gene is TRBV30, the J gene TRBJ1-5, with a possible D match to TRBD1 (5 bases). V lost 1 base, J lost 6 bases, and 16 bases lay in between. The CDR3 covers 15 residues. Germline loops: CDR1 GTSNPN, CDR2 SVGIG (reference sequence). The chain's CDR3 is CAWSEGIGGVQPQHF. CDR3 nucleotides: TGTGCCTGGAGTGAGGGGATCGGAGGGGTTCAGCCCCAGCATTTT.

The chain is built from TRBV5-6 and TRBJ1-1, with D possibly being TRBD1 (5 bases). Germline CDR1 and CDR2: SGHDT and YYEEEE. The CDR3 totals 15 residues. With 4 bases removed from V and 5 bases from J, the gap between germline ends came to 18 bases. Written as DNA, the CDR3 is TGTGCCAGCAGCCCAAGGGGCCTCCGCAGGACTGAAGCTTTCTTT. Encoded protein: CASSPRGLRRTEAFF.

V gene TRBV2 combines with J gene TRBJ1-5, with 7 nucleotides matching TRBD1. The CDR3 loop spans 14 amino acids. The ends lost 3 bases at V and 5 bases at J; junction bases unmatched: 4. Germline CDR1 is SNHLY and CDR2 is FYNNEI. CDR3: CASSEGTVYQPQHF. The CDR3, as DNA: TGTGCCAGCAGTGAGGGGACAGTCTATCAGCCCCAGCATTTT.

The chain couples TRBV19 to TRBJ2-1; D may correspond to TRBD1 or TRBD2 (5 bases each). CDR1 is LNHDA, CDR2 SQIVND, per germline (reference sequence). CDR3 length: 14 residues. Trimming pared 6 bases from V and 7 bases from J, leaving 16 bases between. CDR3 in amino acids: CASSQHGTWNEQFF. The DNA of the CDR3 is TGTGCCAGTAGCCAACATGGGACCTGGAATGAGCAGTTCTTC.